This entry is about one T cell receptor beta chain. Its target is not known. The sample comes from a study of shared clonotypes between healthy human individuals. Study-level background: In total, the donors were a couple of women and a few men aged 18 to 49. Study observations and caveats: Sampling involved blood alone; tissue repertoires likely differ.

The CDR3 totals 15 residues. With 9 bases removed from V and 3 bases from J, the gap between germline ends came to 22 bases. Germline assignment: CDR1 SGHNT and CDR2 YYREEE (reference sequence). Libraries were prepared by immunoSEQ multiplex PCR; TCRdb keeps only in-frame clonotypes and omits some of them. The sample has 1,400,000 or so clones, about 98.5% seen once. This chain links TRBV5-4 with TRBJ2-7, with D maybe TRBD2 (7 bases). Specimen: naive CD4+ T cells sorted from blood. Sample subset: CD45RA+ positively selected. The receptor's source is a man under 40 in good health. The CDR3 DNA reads TGTGCCACCAAACTTAGGGGGGGGCGATTCTACGAGCAGTACTTC. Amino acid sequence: CATKLRGGRFYEQYF. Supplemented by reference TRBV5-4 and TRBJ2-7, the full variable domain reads ETGVTQSPTHLIKTRGQQVTLRCSSQSGHNTVSWYQQALGQGPQFIFQYYREEENGRGNFPPRFSGLQFPNYSSELNVNALELDDSALYLCATKLRGGRFYEQYFGPGTRLTVT.